This record concerns one TCR beta chain sequence. Its specificity is not known. This entry belongs to a study of T cells in narcolepsy. Whole-study results and caveats: Autoreactive clone sequences were missing from some blood memory CD4+ repertoires. Reportedly, autoreactive clonotypes were serially detected in patients' blood but not controls'. Autoreactive HCRT-specific and TRIB2-specific clonotypes were marked in same-patient CSF-versus-blood CD4+ comparisons.

Trimming left V 0 bases short and J 2 bases short, with 14 bases between. Germline CDR1 MNHEY, CDR2 SMNVEV (reference sequence). The CDR3 loop spans 16 amino acids. Method: immunoSEQ multiplex PCR; TCRdb's copy keeps in-frame clones and lacks some. The sample has some 25,000 clones, roughly 85% seen once. The sequence was collected from a human donor with narcolepsy. Sequencing used CD45RA- memory CD4+ T cells from PBMCs. This chain uses TRBV27 with TRBJ2-7, with D possibly being TRBD2 (6 bases). DNA for the CDR3: TGTGCCAGCAGTTTATCGGGCGCTAGCGCTGCCTACGAGCAGTACTTC. This sequence encodes CASSLSGASAAYEQYF.